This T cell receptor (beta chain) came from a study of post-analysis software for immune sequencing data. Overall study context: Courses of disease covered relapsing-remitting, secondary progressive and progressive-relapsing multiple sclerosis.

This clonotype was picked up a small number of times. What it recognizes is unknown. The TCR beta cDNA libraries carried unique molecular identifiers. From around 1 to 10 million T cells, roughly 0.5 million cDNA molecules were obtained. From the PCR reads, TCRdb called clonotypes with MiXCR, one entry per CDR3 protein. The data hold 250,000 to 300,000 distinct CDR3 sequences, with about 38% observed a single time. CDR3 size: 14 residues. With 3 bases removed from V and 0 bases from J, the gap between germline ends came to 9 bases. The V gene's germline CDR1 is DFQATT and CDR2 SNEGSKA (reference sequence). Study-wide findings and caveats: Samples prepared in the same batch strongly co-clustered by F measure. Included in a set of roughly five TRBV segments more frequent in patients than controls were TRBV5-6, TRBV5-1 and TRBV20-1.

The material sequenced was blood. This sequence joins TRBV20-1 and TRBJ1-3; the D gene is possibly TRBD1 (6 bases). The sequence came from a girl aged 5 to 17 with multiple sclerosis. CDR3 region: CSASVGGSGNTIYF. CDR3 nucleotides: TGCAGTGCTAGCGTAGGGGGCTCTGGAAACACCATATATTTT.